Listed here are 7 T cell receptor beta chains from one sample, sequenced in a study of cytomegalovirus exposure and HLA in healthy donors. PCR was performed using 60 Vbeta and 13 Jbeta primers. Repertoires were generated with immunoSEQ multiplex PCR, while TCRdb's copy carries only in-frame clones and drops some. The table shows 180,000 or so clones, with about 75% occurring only once. Sequencing used PBMCs. Receptor source: a middle-aged woman in good health and CMV-seropositive.

This clone was detected a few times. The chain couples TRBV5-1 to TRBJ1-1, with TRBD1 matching 7 bases. J lost 2 bases, V lost 1 base, and 5 bases had no gene match. CDR3 length: 15 residues. Germline V gives CDR1 SGHRS, CDR2 YFSETQ. The CDR3 loop is CASSLTGDSNTEAFF. The CDR3 bases are TGCGCCAGCAGCTTGACAGGGGACTCTAACACTGAAGCTTTCTTT. The complete variable domain, with remaining parts taken from reference TRBV5-1 and TRBJ1-1, reads KAGVTQTPRYLIKTRGQQVTLSCSPISGHRSVSWYQQTPGQGLQFLFEYFSETQRNKGNFPGRFSGRQFSNSRSEMNVSTLELGDSALYLCASSLTGDSNTEAFFGQGTRLTVV.

The V gene is TRBV18, the J gene TRBJ2-5; 9 positions match TRBD1. From germline, CDR1 is KGHSH and CDR2 LQKENI. V lost 5 bases and J lost 12; bases outside the gene matches: 16. This CDR3 has 15 residues. CDR3 DNA: TGTGCCAGCTCATCGGACAGGGGCGACCCGCGGATGGAGTACTTC. It specifies CASSSDRGDPRMEYF.

The rearrangement joins TRBV11-2 to TRBJ2-5, with no clear D. TRBJ2-7 explains the end of the DNA better; the J call may be wrong. This CDR3 comprises 12 residues. The germline V gene has CDR1 SGHAT and CDR2 FQNNGV. Here the CDR3 reads CASSLASVEQYF. The CDR3 coding sequence is TGTGCCAGCAGCTTAGCTTCGGTCGAGCAGTACTTC.

The rearrangement joins TRBV28 to TRBJ2-1, with D tentatively TRBD1 (6 bases). V was shortened by 7 bases and J by 8 bases, with 15 bases between the two germline ends. The CDR3 spans 13 residues. Germline V gene lookup returns CDR1 MDHEN and CDR2 SYDVKM. The CDR3 protein is CASMPGAGDEQFF. As DNA, the CDR3 is TGTGCCAGCATGCCAGGGGCAGGGGATGAGCAGTTCTTC.

The chain is built from TRBV19 and TRBJ2-2; 9 bases align to TRBD2. Trimming removed 4 bases from V and 7 bases from J; junction bases left unmatched: 7. This CDR3 spans 15 amino acids. CDR1 is LNHDA, CDR2 SQIVND, per germline (reference sequence). The CDR3 nucleotides read TGTGCCAGTAGTAGGCAACTAGCGGGCTACGGGGAGCTGTTTTTT. Translating gives CASSRQLAGYGELFF.

The chain combines TRBV6-1 with TRBJ2-3, with TRBD1 matching 8 bases. V trimming: 7 bases; J trimming: 4 bases; junction bases outside the gene matches: 4. The CDR3 covers 13 residues. In germline, CDR1 is MNHNS, CDR2 SASEGT. Written as DNA, the CDR3 is TGTGCCAGCACCATGACAGGGGCAGATACGCAGTATTTT. This sequence encodes CASTMTGADTQYF.

The J gene is TRBJ2-1, the V gene TRBV2; TRBD1 is a possible D gene (6 bases). CDR3 length: 16 residues. The V gene's germline CDR1 is SNHLY and CDR2 FYNNEI. The V gene lost 6 bases and the J gene lost 0 bases, with 15 bases spanning the gap. CDR3: CASRGDTQASYNEQFF. The CDR3 DNA reads as TGTGCCAGCAGGGGGGACACTCAGGCCTCCTACAATGAGCAGTTCTTC.